This T cell receptor beta chain was captured in a study of control samples from healthy donors and cancer patients. The table came from immunoSEQ multiplex PCR; TCRdb's copy has only in-frame clones and leaves some out. The table includes under 95,000 clones, around 84% detected once. Germline V gene data show CDR1 as DFQATT and CDR2 as SNEGSKA (reference sequence). CDR3 length equals 11 residues. V lost 3 bases to trimming and J lost 8 bases, with 10 bases between them. This chain joins TRBV20-1 and TRBJ1-2; the D is unclear. The specimen sequenced was blood. The sequence was collected from a man in his fifties in good health. In nucleotides, the CDR3 is TGCAGTGCTAGCAAGCAGCAGGGCTACACCTTC. The encoded protein is CSASKQQGYTF.